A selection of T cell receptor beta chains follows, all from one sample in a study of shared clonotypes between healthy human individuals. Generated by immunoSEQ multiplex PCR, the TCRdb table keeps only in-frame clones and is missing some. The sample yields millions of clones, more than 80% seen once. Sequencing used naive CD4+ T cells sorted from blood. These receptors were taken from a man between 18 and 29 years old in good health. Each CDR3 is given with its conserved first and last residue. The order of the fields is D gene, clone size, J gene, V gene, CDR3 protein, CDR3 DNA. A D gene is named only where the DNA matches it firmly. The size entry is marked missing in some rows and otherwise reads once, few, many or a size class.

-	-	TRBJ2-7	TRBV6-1	CASSEPYEQYF	TGTGCCAGCAGCGAACCCTACGAGCAGTACTTC
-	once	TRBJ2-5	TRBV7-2	CASSTTRTVRQETQYF	TGTGCCAGCAGCACCACGAGGACAGTAAGACAAGAGACCCAGTACTTC
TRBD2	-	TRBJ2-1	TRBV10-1	CASSEGTSGADEQFF	TGCGCCAGCAGTGAGGGGACTAGCGGGGCCGATGAGCAGTTCTTC
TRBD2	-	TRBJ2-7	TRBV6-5	CASRVGTSGSYEQYF	TGTGCCAGCAGGGTAGGGACTAGCGGCTCCTACGAGCAGTACTTC
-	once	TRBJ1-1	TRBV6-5	CASRRAGNTEAFF	TGTGCCAGCAGGAGGGCGGGGAACACTGAAGCTTTCTTT
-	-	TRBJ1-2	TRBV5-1	CASRDDNYGYTF	TGCGCCAGCAGGGACGATAACTATGGCTACACCTTC
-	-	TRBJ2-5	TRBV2	CASIRGAGETQYF	TGTGCCAGCATTAGGGGGGCTGGAGAGACCCAGTACTTC
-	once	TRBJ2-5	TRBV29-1	CSVKQGSGAAQYF	TGCAGCGTTAAACAGGGTAGCGGAGCAGCCCAGTACTTC
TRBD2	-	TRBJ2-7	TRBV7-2	CASSLAGGPYEQYF	TGTGCCAGCAGCTTGGCGGGAGGGCCTTACGAGCAGTACTTC
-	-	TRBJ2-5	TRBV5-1	CASSREQGGMETQYF	TGCGCCAGCAGCCGGGAACAGGGTGGGATGGAGACCCAGTACTTC
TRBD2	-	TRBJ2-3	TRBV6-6	CASRSISGRTSDTQYF	TGTGCCAGCAGAAGCATTAGCGGGAGAACGTCAGATACGCAGTATTTT
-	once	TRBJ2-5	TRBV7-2	CASRRSSVQETQYF	TGTGCCAGCAGGCGGAGCAGCGTCCAAGAGACCCAGTACTTC
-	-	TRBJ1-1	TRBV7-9	CASSRNPGTEAFF	TGTGCCAGCAGCCGGAACCCTGGGACTGAAGCTTTCTTT
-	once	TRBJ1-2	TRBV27	CASSSTGQSGYGYTF	TGTGCCAGCAGTAGTACAGGGCAGTCCGGCTATGGCTACACCTTC
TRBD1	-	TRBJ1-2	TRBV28	CASSIRDREVYGYTF	TGTGCCAGCAGTATCCGGGACAGGGAGGTCTATGGCTACACCTTC
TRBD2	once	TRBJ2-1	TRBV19	CASSDRTSGRNEQFF	TGTGCCAGTAGTGATCGGACTAGCGGGAGGAATGAGCAGTTCTTC
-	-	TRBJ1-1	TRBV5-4	CASSLERNTEAFF	TGTGCCAGCAGTTTGGAGAGGAACACTGAAGCTTTCTTT
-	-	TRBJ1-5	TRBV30	CAWSIRDNQPQHF	TGTGCCTGGAGTATTCGGGACAATCAGCCCCAGCATTTT
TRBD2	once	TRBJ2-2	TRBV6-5	CASTGGLARTGELFF	TGTGCCAGCACCGGCGGACTAGCGAGGACCGGGGAGCTGTTTTTT
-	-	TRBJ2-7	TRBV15	CATSRMVHSSYEQYF	TGTGCCACCAGCAGAATGGTACACAGCTCCTACGAGCAGTACTTC
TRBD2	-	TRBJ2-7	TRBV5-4	CASRAGTSAYEQYF	TGTGCCAGCAGAGCCGGGACTAGCGCGTACGAGCAGTACTTC
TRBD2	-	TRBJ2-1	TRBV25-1	CASSPGTSVVSFF	TGTGCCAGCAGCCCCGGGACTAGCGTTGTGTCGTTCTTC
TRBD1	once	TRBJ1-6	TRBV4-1	CASSAPGGRDPNSPLHF	TGCGCCAGCAGCGCCCCAGGGGGGCGGGACCCTAATTCACCCCTCCACTTT
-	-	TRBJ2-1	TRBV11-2	CASSLSRVTYNEQFF	TGTGCCAGCAGCTTGTCCAGGGTGACCTACAATGAGCAGTTCTTC
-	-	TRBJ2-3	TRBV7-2	CASSLEGSRLDTQYF	TGTGCCAGCAGCTTAGAGGGGTCCAGACTAGATACGCAGTATTTT
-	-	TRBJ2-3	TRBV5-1	CASSLGGRQVDTQYF	TGCGCCAGCAGCTTAGGGGGGAGGCAGGTAGATACGCAGTATTTT
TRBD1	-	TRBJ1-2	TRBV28	CASGRTGNYGYTF	TGTGCCAGCGGAAGGACAGGAAACTATGGCTACACCTTC
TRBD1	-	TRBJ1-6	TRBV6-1	CASSEEDRGGSPLHF	TGTGCCAGCAGTGAAGAGGACAGGGGGGGATCACCCCTCCACTTT
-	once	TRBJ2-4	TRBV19	CASNTGELAKNIQYF	TGTGCCAGTAATACGGGTGAGCTAGCCAAAAACATTCAGTACTTC
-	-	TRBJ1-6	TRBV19	CASSIDRFYSPLHF	TGTGCCAGTAGCATCGACCGTTTCTATTCACCCCTCCACTTT
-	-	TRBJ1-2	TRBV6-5	CASSYTQGQGYTF	TGTGCCAGCAGTTACACGCAGGGGCAGGGCTACACCTTC
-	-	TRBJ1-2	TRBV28	CASSLLGGNYGYTF	TGTGCCAGCAGTTTATTAGGAGGAAACTATGGCTACACCTTC
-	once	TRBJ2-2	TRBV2	CASSEVALTGELFF	TGTGCCAGCAGTGAAGTGGCCCTCACCGGGGAGCTGTTTTTT
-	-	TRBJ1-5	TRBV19	CASRSSGTRGNQPQHF	TGTGCCAGTCGATCATCCGGGACACGGGGGAATCAGCCCCAGCATTTT
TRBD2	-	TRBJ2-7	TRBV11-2	CASSLVGAGGLYEQYF	TGTGCCAGCAGCTTAGTCGGTGCGGGAGGGCTCTACGAGCAGTACTTC
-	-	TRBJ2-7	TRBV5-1	CASSSEGPEQYF	TGCGCCAGCAGCTCGGAAGGCCCCGAGCAGTACTTC
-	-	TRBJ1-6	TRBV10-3	CAISDLGPPNSPLHF	TGTGCCATCAGTGACCTGGGTCCGCCTAATTCACCCCTCCACTTT
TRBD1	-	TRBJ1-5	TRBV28	CASSTPTGSSNQPQHF	TGTGCCAGCAGTACTCCGACAGGGTCGAGCAATCAGCCCCAGCATTTT
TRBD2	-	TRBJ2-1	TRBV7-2	CASSLGLAPLSSYNEQFF	TGTGCCAGCAGCTTAGGACTAGCCCCCCTTAGCTCCTACAATGAGCAGTTCTTC
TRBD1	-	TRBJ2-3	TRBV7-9	CASSFLRDRDTQYF	TGTGCCAGCAGCTTCCTTAGGGACAGAGATACGCAGTATTTT
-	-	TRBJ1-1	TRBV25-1	CASSERSRGENTEAFF	TGTGCCAGCAGTGAAAGGTCGAGGGGGGAGAACACTGAAGCTTTCTTT
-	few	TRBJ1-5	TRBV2	CASSVEQSNQPQHF	TGTGCCAGCAGTGTCGAACAGAGCAATCAGCCCCAGCATTTT
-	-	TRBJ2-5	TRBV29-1	CSVIQGVQETQYF	TGCAGCGTTATACAGGGTGTCCAAGAGACCCAGTACTTC
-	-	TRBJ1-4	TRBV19	CASREGSPEKLFF	TGTGCCAGCCGGGAAGGGAGTCCTGAAAAACTGTTTTTT
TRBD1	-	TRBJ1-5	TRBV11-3	CASSLDRTGDCQPQHF	TGTGCCAGCAGCTTAGACCGGACAGGGGACTGCCAGCCCCAGCATTTT
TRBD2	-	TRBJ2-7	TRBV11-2	CASSRGGAGGDEQYF	TGTGCCAGCAGCCGAGGCGGGGCGGGAGGAGATGAGCAGTACTTC